This T cell receptor (beta chain) was identified during a study of control samples from healthy donors and cancer patients. Clones were read by immunoSEQ multiplex PCR, and TCRdb kept only the in-frame ones, dropping some. Of approximately 100,000 clones listed, approximately 90% were seen once; the top ten hold under 10%. The CDR3 totals 17 residues. Germline CDR1 MNHEY, CDR2 SMNVEV (reference sequence). The ends were cut back, 5 bases at V and 1 base at J, with 18 bases in the middle. The sequence was collected from a man aged 25 to 45 in good health. Sequenced material: blood. This chain uses TRBV27 with TRBJ1-5; D is unclear. CDR3 nucleotides: TGTGCCAGCAGTACCCGCCGGGAGAAGGGAAGCAATCAGCCCCAGCATTTT. Translating gives CASSTRREKGSNQPQHF.